What follows are 14 T cell receptor beta chains derived from one specimen sequenced in a study of radiotherapy plus CTLA-4 blockade in lung cancer. Data came from immunoSEQ multiplex PCR; TCRdb stores just in-frame clones and leaves some out. This table holds more than 90,000 clones, around 83% found once. The sample here was peripheral blood, taken from a patient treated with radiotherapy plus ipilimumab. All receptors come from a human donor with non-small cell lung cancer that progressed on radiotherapy plus ipilimumab.

The chain employs TRBV6-4 and TRBJ2-7; TRBD1 matches 9 bases. V was pared by 7 bases and J by 1 base, with 8 bases of the junction left unmatched. Germline-derived CDR1 and CDR2 are MRHNA and SNTAGT. This CDR3 region has 15 residues. CDR3 nucleotide sequence: TGTGCCAGCACCACAAAGGGACAGGGTTCCTACGAGCAGTACGTC. Its protein is CASTTKGQGSYEQYV.

The chain couples TRBV11-2 to TRBJ2-7; D is possibly TRBD1 (6 bases). Germline V gene lookup returns CDR1 SGHAT and CDR2 FQNNGV. V dropped 5 bases and J dropped 3 bases, with 17 bases sitting between them. The CDR3 spans 15 residues. The CDR3 reads CASSQVGRGVYEQYV. The CDR3 region has the DNA TGTGCCAGCAGCCAAGTCGGCAGGGGAGTCTACGAGCAGTACGTC.

The chain has TRBV6-6 and TRBJ2-2, with D perhaps matching TRBD1 or TRBD2 (5 bases each). The CDR3 contains 14 residues. Germline V gives CDR1 MNHNY, CDR2 SVGAGI (reference sequence). V was cut by 8 bases and J by 4 bases, with 14 bases left in between. The CDR3 coding sequence is TGTGCCAGCCAGATCGGGACGGGCACCGGGGAGCTGTTTTTT. This codes for CASQIGTGTGELFF.

V gene TRBV6-1 combines with J gene TRBJ2-7; possibly TRBD1 for D (5 bases). CDR3 length equals 13 residues. The V gene lost 2 bases and the J gene lost 2 bases, with 7 bases spanning the gap. The germline gives CDR1 MNHNS, CDR2 SASEGT. CDR3 amino acids: CASSEQGPYEQYV. As DNA, the CDR3 is TGTGCCAGCAGTGAACAGGGCCCCTACGAGCAGTACGTC.

The chain carries TRBV5-5 and TRBJ2-2; D not certain. With 0 bases removed from V and 2 bases from J, the gap between germline ends came to 5 bases. CDR1 is SGHKS, CDR2 YYEKEE, per germline (reference sequence). The CDR3 sequence is 14 residues long. The DNA of the CDR3 is TGTGCCAGCAGCTTGGACTATAACACCGGGGAGCTGTTTTTT. Its protein product is CASSLDYNTGELFF.

V usage is TRBV2 and J usage is TRBJ2-2, with D possibly matching TRBD1 (6 bases). In germline, CDR1 is SNHLY, CDR2 FYNNEI. This CDR3 is 13 amino acids long. V lost 10 bases, J lost 4 bases, and 13 bases lay in between. CDR3 bases: TGTGCCACCGCTCCACAGGGCACCGGGGAGCTGTTTTTT. Translated, it gives CATAPQGTGELFF.

This clone was seen once. The rearrangement links TRBV28 to TRBJ1-2; tentatively, D is TRBD1 (5 bases). Trimming left V 4 bases short and J 8 bases short, with 14 bases between. CDR3 length: 13 residues. Germline loops: CDR1 MDHEN, CDR2 SYDVKM. This CDR3 reads CASSSSNRLGYTF. Written as DNA, the CDR3 is TGTGCCAGCAGTTCCTCGAACAGGCTCGGCTACACCTTC.

V gene TRBV5-1 combines with J gene TRBJ1-1; TRBD1 agrees at 7 bases. Germline CDR1 and CDR2: SGHRS and YFSETQ. The CDR3 covers 14 residues. Germline trimming cut 4 bases from V and 1 base from J; bases unmatched to any gene: 4. The CDR3 reads CASSIGDRNTEAFF. CDR3 in DNA: TGCGCCAGCAGCATCGGGGACAGGAACACTGAAGCTTTCTTT. Full variable domain (remainder filled in from reference TRBV5-1 and TRBJ1-1): KAGVTQTPRYLIKTRGQQVTLSCSPISGHRSVSWYQQTPGQGLQFLFEYFSETQRNKGNFPGRFSGRQFSNSRSEMNVSTLELGDSALYLCASSIGDRNTEAFFGQGTRLTVV.

The chain combines TRBV5-1 with TRBJ2-1; TRBD2 agrees at 10 bases. Trimming removed 1 base from V and 8 bases from J; junction bases left unmatched: 6. The CDR3 spans 15 residues. Per the germline V gene, CDR1 is SGHRS and CDR2 is YFSETQ. The CDR3 sequence is CASSLTSSGSHEQFF. CDR3 coding DNA: TGCGCCAGCAGCTTGACGTCTAGCGGGAGCCATGAGCAGTTCTTC.

This clone has just a few counts. The chain is built from TRBV7-9 and TRBJ2-5, with 8 bases fitting TRBD1. Germline V gene sequence: CDR1 SEHNR, CDR2 FQNEAQ (reference sequence). The V segment lost 1 base and the J segment 2 bases; nucleotides outside the gene matches: 0. The CDR3 consists of 14 residues. The CDR3 here is CASSLGTGQETQYF. The CDR3, as DNA: TGTGCCAGCAGCTTAGGGACAGGGCAAGAGACCCAGTACTTC.

The chain carries TRBV12-5 and TRBJ1-4, with D unclear. The CDR3 loop spans 13 amino acids. The germline V gene has CDR1 LGHNT and CDR2 FRNRAP. The germline V and J ends were trimmed by 2 bases and 5 bases, with 6 bases remaining between them. The CDR3 DNA reads TGTGCTAGTGGTTTGACTGGGAATGAAAAACTGTTTTTT. Its protein is CASGLTGNEKLFF.

This clone was seen just once. The rearrangement uses TRBV6-5 and TRBJ2-7; 7 bases line up with TRBD1. CDR1 and CDR2 (germline): MNHEY, SVGAGI. The CDR3 contains 13 residues. J was trimmed by 2 bases and V by 6 bases; bases with no gene match: 4. In nucleotides, the CDR3 is TGTGCCAGCAGCCGGGACAGAACCTACGAGCAGTACTTC. This translates into CASSRDRTYEQYF.

The chain employs TRBV27 and TRBJ2-7; TRBD1 is a possible D gene (5 bases). Germline V gene data show CDR1 as MNHEY and CDR2 as SMNVEV (reference sequence). V gave up 6 bases and J gave up 5 bases, with 14 bases separating them. The CDR3 runs to 13 residues. The CDR3 nucleotides read TGTGCCAGCAGGGGGCCGGAGAGAAACGAGCAGTACGTC. This encodes CASRGPERNEQYV.

This clone was detected once. V is TRBV2 and J is TRBJ2-2; weak D call: TRBD1 (6 bases). CDR1 and CDR2 from the germline V gene are SNHLY and FYNNEI. The CDR3 spans 15 residues. V lost 4 bases and J 0 bases, leaving 9 bases between the germline ends. The chain's CDR3 is CASSVQGSNTGELFF. CDR3 bases: TGTGCCAGCAGTGTTCAGGGGTCGAACACCGGGGAGCTGTTTTTT.